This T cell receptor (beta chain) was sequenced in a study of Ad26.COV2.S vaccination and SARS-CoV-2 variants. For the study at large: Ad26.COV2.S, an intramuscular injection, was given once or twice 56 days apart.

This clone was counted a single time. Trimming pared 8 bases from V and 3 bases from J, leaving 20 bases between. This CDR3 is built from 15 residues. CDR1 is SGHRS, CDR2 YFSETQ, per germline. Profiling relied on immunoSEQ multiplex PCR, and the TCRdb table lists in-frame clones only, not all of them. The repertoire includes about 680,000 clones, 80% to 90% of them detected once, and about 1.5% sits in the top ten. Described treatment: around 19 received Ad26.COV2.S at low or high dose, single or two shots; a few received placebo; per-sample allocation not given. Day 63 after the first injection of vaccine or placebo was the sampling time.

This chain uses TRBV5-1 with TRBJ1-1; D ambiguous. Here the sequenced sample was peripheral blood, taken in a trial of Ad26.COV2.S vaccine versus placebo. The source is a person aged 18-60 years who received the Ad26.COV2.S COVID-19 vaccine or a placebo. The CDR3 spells CASGPGRLRDTEAFF. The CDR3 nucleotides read TGCGCCAGTGGCCCCGGACGCCTGAGGGACACTGAAGCTTTCTTT. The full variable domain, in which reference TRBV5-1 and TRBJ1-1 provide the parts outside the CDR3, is KAGVTQTPRYLIKTRGQQVTLSCSPISGHRSVSWYQQTPGQGLQFLFEYFSETQRNKGNFPGRFSGRQFSNSRSEMNVSTLELGDSALYLCASGPGRLRDTEAFFGQGTRLTVV.